This T cell receptor (beta chain) was recorded in a study of OX40 agonist ivuxolimab in advanced cancers. Study-level points and caveats: CD4+ and CD8+ blood T cells expanded clonally by week 6 at 0.1 to 3.0 mg/kg. Among T cells, CD8+ cells averaged more expanded clones than CD4+ cells.

The CDR3 covers 14 residues. The germline V gene encodes CDR1 SGHNT and CDR2 YYREEE (reference sequence). V shed 8 bases and J shed 0 bases, with 14 bases lying between them. Researchers took blood at baseline, on cycle 4 day 1, and on cycle 7 day 1. Details on this clone: Antigen: not known.

This table comes from immunoSEQ multiplex PCR, and its TCRdb copy is limited to in-frame clones, with some not included. The sample shows some 150,000 clones, approximately 90% of them seen only once. This TCR derives from an adult with an advanced solid tumor such as melanoma, head and neck, liver or kidney cancer. This sample comprised CD4+ or CD8+ T cells sorted from blood, obtained in a trial of the OX40 agonist ivuxolimab. The chain uses TRBV5-4 and TRBJ1-1; D call uncertain. CDR3 bases: TGTGCCAGTCAGTACGACACCATGAACACTGAAGCTTTCTTT. This sequence encodes CASQYDTMNTEAFF.